The rows below give T cell receptor beta chains drawn from one sample of a study of T cell repertoires in cytomegalovirus infection. These receptors lack a known antigen. TCRdb called the reads again in MiXCR, with one record for every CDR3 protein. The profile covers roughly 990,000 distinct CDR3 sequences, with around 30% appearing a single time and over 13% taken by the ten largest. The sequences come from cultured CD8+ T cells from PBMCs, collected from culture after CMV antigen stimulation. The receptors were gathered from a human donor in good health (CMV status not recorded). Some clones in this sample may be carry-over from other donors' samples. Each CDR3 is given with its conserved first and last residue. Fields, in order: V gene, clone size, J gene, D gene, CDR3 protein, CDR3 DNA. A D gene is named only where the DNA matches it firmly. Size tells how often a clone was seen (once, few, many) or the class of an expanded clone, and some rows leave it out.

v_call: TRBV4-3
clone_size: .
j_call: TRBJ2-5
d_call: .
cdr3_aa: CASSQDRRGTVTQETQYF
cdr3_nt: TGCGCCAGCAGCCAAGATCGGCGGGGGACAGTGACACAAGAGACCCAGTACTTC

v_call: TRBV7-2
clone_size: .
j_call: TRBJ2-1
d_call: TRBD1
cdr3_aa: CASSSDRGLSYEQFF
cdr3_nt: TGTGCCAGCAGCTCCGACAGGGGGCTTAGTTATGAGCAGTTCTTC

v_call: TRBV19
clone_size: .
j_call: TRBJ1-2
d_call: .
cdr3_aa: CASSIMGDGYYGYTF
cdr3_nt: TGTGCCAGTAGTATAATGGGCGACGGATACTATGGCTACACCTTC

v_call: TRBV12-3/TRBV12-4
clone_size: .
j_call: TRBJ1-1
d_call: .
cdr3_aa: CASSLNTQWNTEAFF
cdr3_nt: TGTGCCAGCAGTTTAAATACGCAGTGGAACACTGAAGCTTTCTTT

v_call: TRBV2
clone_size: .
j_call: TRBJ2-5
d_call: TRBD2
cdr3_aa: CASSGGSGGTTETQYF
cdr3_nt: TGTGCCAGCAGTGGGGGTAGCGGGGGGACGACGGAGACCCAGTACTTC

v_call: TRBV7-8
clone_size: .
j_call: TRBJ2-5
d_call: TRBD1
cdr3_aa: CAGGQGALVGETQYF
cdr3_nt: TGTGCCGGGGGACAGGGCGCATTAGTAGGAGAGACCCAGTACTTC

v_call: TRBV4-1
clone_size: .
j_call: TRBJ2-6
d_call: .
cdr3_aa: CASSQESWGSGANVLTF
cdr3_nt: TGCGCCAGCAGCCAAGAATCTTGGGGATCTGGGGCCAACGTCCTGACTTTC

v_call: TRBV9
clone_size: .
j_call: TRBJ2-7
d_call: .
cdr3_aa: CASSRSGEQYF
cdr3_nt: TGTGCCAGCAGCCGTAGTGGCGAGCAGTACTTC

v_call: TRBV20-1
clone_size: .
j_call: TRBJ2-1
d_call: .
cdr3_aa: CSAKTERRAYSSYNEQFF
cdr3_nt: TGCAGTGCTAAAACCGAACGCAGGGCCTACAGCTCCTACAATGAGCAGTTCTTC

v_call: TRBV28
clone_size: few
j_call: TRBJ2-5
d_call: TRBD2
cdr3_aa: CASGMGGGTVIMETQYF
cdr3_nt: TGTGCCAGTGGGATGGGCGGGGGAACCGTCATTATGGAGACCCAGTACTTC

v_call: TRBV6-1
clone_size: few
j_call: TRBJ2-4
d_call: .
cdr3_aa: CASRLVSKNIQYF
cdr3_nt: TGTGCCAGCAGACTAGTGAGCAAAAACATTCAGTACTTC

v_call: TRBV29-1
clone_size: .
j_call: TRBJ2-1
d_call: TRBD1
cdr3_aa: CSAGRQGPYNEQFF
cdr3_nt: TGCAGCGCGGGCCGACAGGGCCCCTACAATGAGCAGTTCTTC

v_call: TRBV5-6
clone_size: few
j_call: TRBJ2-5
d_call: .
cdr3_aa: CASSPGAAGAKTQYF
cdr3_nt: TGTGCCAGCAGCCCGGGAGCCGCGGGGGCTAAGACCCAGTACTTC

v_call: TRBV5-5
clone_size: .
j_call: TRBJ1-1
d_call: .
cdr3_aa: CASSSVSGDGEAFF
cdr3_nt: TGTGCCAGCAGCTCGGTTTCAGGGGACGGTGAAGCTTTCTTT

v_call: TRBV19
clone_size: .
j_call: TRBJ2-7
d_call: .
cdr3_aa: CASSIRQGFFHEQYF
cdr3_nt: TGTGCCAGTAGTATCCGGCAGGGGTTCTTCCACGAGCAGTACTTC

v_call: TRBV28
clone_size: .
j_call: TRBJ2-2
d_call: .
cdr3_aa: CASSPLGLKGELFF
cdr3_nt: TGTGCCAGCAGTCCCCTCGGCTTAAAGGGGGAGCTGTTTTTT

v_call: TRBV27
clone_size: .
j_call: TRBJ1-1
d_call: .
cdr3_aa: CASSLSRSFEAFF
cdr3_nt: TGTGCCAGCAGTTTATCGAGAAGCTTCGAAGCTTTCTTT

v_call: TRBV12-3/TRBV12-4
clone_size: .
j_call: TRBJ2-7
d_call: .
cdr3_aa: CASSSDLSRGEQYF
cdr3_nt: TGTGCCAGCAGTTCTGACCTCTCGAGGGGCGAGCAGTACTTC

v_call: TRBV6-5
clone_size: .
j_call: TRBJ2-1
d_call: .
cdr3_aa: CASSSLDSEIYNEQFF
cdr3_nt: TGTGCCAGCAGCTCCCTTGATAGCGAGATTTACAATGAGCAGTTCTTC

v_call: TRBV7-2
clone_size: many
j_call: TRBJ1-3
d_call: .
cdr3_aa: CASSSFEASGNTIYF
cdr3_nt: TGTGCCAGCAGCTCATTTGAGGCCTCTGGAAACACCATATATTTT

v_call: TRBV10-2
clone_size: few
j_call: TRBJ2-4
d_call: .
cdr3_aa: CASSSAAKNIQYF
cdr3_nt: TGCGCCAGCAGTTCAGCCGCCAAAAACATTCAGTACTTC

v_call: TRBV14
clone_size: few
j_call: TRBJ1-3
d_call: .
cdr3_aa: CASSQRGYGNTIYF
cdr3_nt: TGTGCCAGCAGCCAAAGGGGATATGGAAACACCATATATTTT

v_call: TRBV9
clone_size: .
j_call: TRBJ1-2
d_call: .
cdr3_aa: CASSGLVDYGYTF
cdr3_nt: TGTGCCAGCAGCGGACTTGTAGACTATGGCTACACCTTC

v_call: TRBV29-1
clone_size: .
j_call: TRBJ1-1
d_call: .
cdr3_aa: CSVTGTVNTEAFF
cdr3_nt: TGCAGCGTTACCGGGACGGTGAACACTGAAGCTTTCTTT

v_call: TRBV2
clone_size: many
j_call: TRBJ2-1
d_call: TRBD1
cdr3_aa: CASRGQRGQGYNEQFF
cdr3_nt: TGTGCCAGCAGAGGTCAAAGGGGGCAAGGCTACAATGAGCAGTTCTTC

v_call: TRBV27
clone_size: .
j_call: TRBJ2-1
d_call: .
cdr3_aa: CASSLSRRYSYNEQFF
cdr3_nt: TGTGCCAGCAGTTTATCGAGGCGGTACAGTTACAATGAGCAGTTCTTC

v_call: TRBV9
clone_size: .
j_call: TRBJ2-2
d_call: .
cdr3_aa: CASSVVVGPGELFF
cdr3_nt: TGTGCCAGCAGCGTAGTAGTAGGTCCCGGGGAGCTGTTTTTT

v_call: TRBV10-3
clone_size: .
j_call: TRBJ2-1
d_call: .
cdr3_aa: CAISESTGYPYNEQFF
cdr3_nt: TGTGCCATCAGTGAGTCAACAGGGTACCCCTACAATGAGCAGTTCTTC

v_call: TRBV19
clone_size: .
j_call: TRBJ1-5
d_call: TRBD1
cdr3_aa: CASSQTGGDQPQHF
cdr3_nt: TGTGCCAGTAGCCAGACAGGGGGCGATCAGCCCCAGCATTTT

v_call: TRBV4-1
clone_size: .
j_call: TRBJ2-7
d_call: .
cdr3_aa: CASSQRLTYEQYF
cdr3_nt: TGCGCCAGCAGCCAAAGGTTAACCTACGAGCAGTACTTC

v_call: TRBV6-5
clone_size: .
j_call: TRBJ2-5
d_call: .
cdr3_aa: CASSYSEDFQETQYF
cdr3_nt: TGTGCCAGCAGTTACTCGGAGGACTTCCAAGAGACCCAGTACTTC

v_call: TRBV6-8
clone_size: few
j_call: TRBJ2-2
d_call: .
cdr3_aa: CASEGQGSGELFF
cdr3_nt: TGTGCCAGCGAGGGCCAGGGTAGCGGGGAGCTGTTTTTT

v_call: TRBV12-3/TRBV12-4
clone_size: .
j_call: TRBJ2-5
d_call: .
cdr3_aa: CASTGRVLETQYF
cdr3_nt: TGTGCCAGCACCGGCAGGGTTCTCGAGACCCAGTACTTC

v_call: TRBV4-1
clone_size: few
j_call: TRBJ2-1
d_call: .
cdr3_aa: CASSQDQGITYNEQFF
cdr3_nt: TGCGCCAGCAGCCAAGATCAGGGGATCACATACAATGAGCAGTTCTTC

v_call: TRBV4-1
clone_size: .
j_call: TRBJ1-1
d_call: .
cdr3_aa: CARSQDILVGNTEAFF
cdr3_nt: TGCGCCCGCAGCCAAGATATTCTGGTCGGGAACACTGAAGCTTTCTTT